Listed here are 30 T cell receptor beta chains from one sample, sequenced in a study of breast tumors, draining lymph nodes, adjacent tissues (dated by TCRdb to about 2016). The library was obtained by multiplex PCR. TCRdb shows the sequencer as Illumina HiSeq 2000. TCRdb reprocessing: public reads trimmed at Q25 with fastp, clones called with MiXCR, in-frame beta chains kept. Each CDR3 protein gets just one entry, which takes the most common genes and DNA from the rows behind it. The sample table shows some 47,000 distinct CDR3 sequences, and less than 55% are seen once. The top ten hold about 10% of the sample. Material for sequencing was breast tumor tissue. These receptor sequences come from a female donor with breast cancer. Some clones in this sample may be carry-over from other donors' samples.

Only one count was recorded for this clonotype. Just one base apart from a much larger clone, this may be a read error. CDR3 amino acids: CASSLDLGGRYNERFF. CDR3 sequence (DNA): TGTGCCAGCAGTTTAGATTTGGGAGGGAGGTACAATGAGCGGTTCTTC. The chain recombines TRBV6-2 or TRBV6-3 with TRBJ2-1, with 7 bases matching TRBD2. Per germline, CDR1 MNHEY and CDR2 SVGEGT. The CDR3 runs 16 residues.

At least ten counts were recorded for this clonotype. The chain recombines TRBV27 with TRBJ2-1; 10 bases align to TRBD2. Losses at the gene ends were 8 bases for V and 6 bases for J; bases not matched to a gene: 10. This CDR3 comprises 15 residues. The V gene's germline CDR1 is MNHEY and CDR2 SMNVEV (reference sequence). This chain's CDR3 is CASRPGTSGINEQFF. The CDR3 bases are TGTGCCAGCCGTCCGGGAACTAGCGGGATCAATGAGCAGTTCTTC.

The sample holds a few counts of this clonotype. This CDR3 reads CSARYQGAEAFF. The CDR3 nucleotides read TGCAGTGCTAGATATCAAGGGGCGGAAGCTTTCTTT. J is TRBJ1-1 and V is TRBV20-1; tentatively, D is TRBD1 (5 bases). CDR3 size: 12 residues. CDR1 and CDR2 (germline): DFQATT, SNEGSKA (reference sequence). V gave up 2 bases and J gave up 8 bases, with 12 bases separating them.

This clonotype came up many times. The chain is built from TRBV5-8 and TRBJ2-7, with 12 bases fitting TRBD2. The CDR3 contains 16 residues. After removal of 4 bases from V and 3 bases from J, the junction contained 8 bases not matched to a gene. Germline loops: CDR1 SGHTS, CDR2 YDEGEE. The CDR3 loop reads CASSPRGLAGHYEQYF. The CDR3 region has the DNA TGTGCCAGCAGCCCAAGAGGACTAGCGGGACACTACGAGCAGTACTTC.

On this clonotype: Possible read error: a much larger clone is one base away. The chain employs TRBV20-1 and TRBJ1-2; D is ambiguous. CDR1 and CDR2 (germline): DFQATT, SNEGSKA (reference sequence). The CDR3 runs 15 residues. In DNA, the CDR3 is TGCAGTGCTAGAGATCTAGTGTTAAAGACCTATGGCTACCCCTTC. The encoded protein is CSARDLVLKTYGYPF.

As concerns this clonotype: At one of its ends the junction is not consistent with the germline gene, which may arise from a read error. DNA of the CDR3: TGCAGCGCTAGGGGACAGGGGGAGACCCAGTACTTC. Translation gives CSARGQGETQYF. The chain recombines TRBV20-1 with TRBJ2-5, with 10 bases fitting TRBD1. The CDR3 covers 12 residues. CDR1 DFQATT and CDR2 SNEGSKA come from the germline V gene (reference sequence).

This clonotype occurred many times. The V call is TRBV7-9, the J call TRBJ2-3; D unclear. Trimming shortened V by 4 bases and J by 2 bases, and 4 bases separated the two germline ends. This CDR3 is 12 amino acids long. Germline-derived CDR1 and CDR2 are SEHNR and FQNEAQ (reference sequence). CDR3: CASSSTTDTQYF. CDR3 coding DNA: TGTGCCAGCAGCTCTACCACAGATACGCAGTATTTT.

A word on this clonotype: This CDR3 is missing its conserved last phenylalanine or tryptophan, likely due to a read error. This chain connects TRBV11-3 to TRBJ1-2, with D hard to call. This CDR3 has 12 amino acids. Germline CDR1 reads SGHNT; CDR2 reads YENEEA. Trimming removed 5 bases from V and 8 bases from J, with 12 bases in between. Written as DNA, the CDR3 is TGTGCCAGCAGCGACCAGGTGTACGGCTACACCTCC. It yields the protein CASSDQVYGYTS.

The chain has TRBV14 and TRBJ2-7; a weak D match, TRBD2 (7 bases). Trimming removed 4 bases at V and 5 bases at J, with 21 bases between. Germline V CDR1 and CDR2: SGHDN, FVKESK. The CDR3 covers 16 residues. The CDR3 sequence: CASSPVGGGVSDEQYF. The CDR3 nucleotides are TGTGCCAGCAGCCCTGTAGGGGGAGGGGTTTCCGACGAGCAGTACTTC.

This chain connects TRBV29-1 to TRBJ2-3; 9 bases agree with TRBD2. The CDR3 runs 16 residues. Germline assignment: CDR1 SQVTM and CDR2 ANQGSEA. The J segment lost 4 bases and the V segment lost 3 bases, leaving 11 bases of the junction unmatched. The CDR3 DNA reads TGCAGCGTTGATATGGGCGGGGGGGCCCAAGCAGATACGCAGTATTTT. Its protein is CSVDMGGGAQADTQYF.

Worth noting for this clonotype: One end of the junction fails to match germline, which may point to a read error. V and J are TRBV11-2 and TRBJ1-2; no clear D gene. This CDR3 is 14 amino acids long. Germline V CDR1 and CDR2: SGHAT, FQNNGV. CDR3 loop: CASSRREGNYGHTF. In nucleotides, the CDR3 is TGTGCCAGCAGCCGCCGAGAGGGTAACTATGGCCACACCTTC.

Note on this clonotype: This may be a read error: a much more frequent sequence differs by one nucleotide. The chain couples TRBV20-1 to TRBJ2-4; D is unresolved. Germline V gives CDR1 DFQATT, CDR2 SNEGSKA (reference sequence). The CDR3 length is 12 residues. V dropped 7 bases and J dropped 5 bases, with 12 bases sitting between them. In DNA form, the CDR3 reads TGCAGTGGGACCTCTCCCCAAAACATTCAGTACTTC. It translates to CSGTSPQNIQYF.

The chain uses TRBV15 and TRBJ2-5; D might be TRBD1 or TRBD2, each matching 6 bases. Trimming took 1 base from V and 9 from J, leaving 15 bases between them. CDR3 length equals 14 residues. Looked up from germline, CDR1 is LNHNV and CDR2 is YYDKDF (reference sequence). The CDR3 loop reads CATSRGLGGMAQYF. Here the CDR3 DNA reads TGTGCCACCAGCAGAGGACTAGGGGGGATGGCCCAGTACTTC.

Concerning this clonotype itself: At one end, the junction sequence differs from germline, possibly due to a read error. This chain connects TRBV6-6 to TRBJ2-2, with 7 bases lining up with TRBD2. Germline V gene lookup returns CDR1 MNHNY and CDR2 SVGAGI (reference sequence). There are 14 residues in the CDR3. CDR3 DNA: TGTGCCAGCAGTCACCCCCTTGTGAGCGGGGAGCTGTTCTTT. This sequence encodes CASSHPLVSGELFF.

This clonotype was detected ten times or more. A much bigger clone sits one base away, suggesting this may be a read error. CDR3 nucleotides: TGCAGTGCTAGAGAGCTAGCGGGATCCTCCGAGCAGTACTTC. Amino acid sequence: CSARELAGSSEQYF. The chain couples TRBV20-1 to TRBJ2-7; 9 bases fit TRBD2. CDR3 length: 14 amino acids. CDR1 DFQATT and CDR2 SNEGSKA come from the germline V gene (reference sequence).

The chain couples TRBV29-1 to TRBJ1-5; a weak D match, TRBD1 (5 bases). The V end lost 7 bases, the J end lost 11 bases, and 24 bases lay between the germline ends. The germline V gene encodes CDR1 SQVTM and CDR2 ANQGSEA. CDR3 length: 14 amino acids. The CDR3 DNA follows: TGCAGCGCTCCCGGCGGGGGAAAGCAGGAGACCCAGCATTTT. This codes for CSAPGGGKQETQHF.

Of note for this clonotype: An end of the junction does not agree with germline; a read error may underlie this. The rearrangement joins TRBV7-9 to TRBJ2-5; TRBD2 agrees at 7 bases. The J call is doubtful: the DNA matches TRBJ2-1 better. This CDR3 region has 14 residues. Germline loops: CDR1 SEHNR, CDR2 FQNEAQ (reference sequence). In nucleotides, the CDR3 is TGTGCTAGCAGACAACCGTTTGGGGGGGATGAGCAGTTCTTC. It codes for CASRQPFGGDEQFF.

The DNA of the CDR3 is TGCGCCAGCAGCTTGGGTCTAGCGGGCTACACCTTC. This codes for CASSLGLAGYTF. This chain uses TRBV5-1 with TRBJ1-2; D is unresolved. Germline V gene data show CDR1 as SGHRS and CDR2 as YFSETQ. This CDR3 has 12 amino acids. Trimming removed 0 bases at V and 8 bases at J, with 8 bases between.

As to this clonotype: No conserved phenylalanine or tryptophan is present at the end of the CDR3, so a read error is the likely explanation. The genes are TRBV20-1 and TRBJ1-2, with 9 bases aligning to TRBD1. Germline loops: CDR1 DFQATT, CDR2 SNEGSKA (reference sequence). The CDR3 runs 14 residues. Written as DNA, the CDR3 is TGCAGTGCTTCCCCGGGACAGGGAAACTGTGGCTACACCTAC. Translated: CSASPGQGNCGYTY.

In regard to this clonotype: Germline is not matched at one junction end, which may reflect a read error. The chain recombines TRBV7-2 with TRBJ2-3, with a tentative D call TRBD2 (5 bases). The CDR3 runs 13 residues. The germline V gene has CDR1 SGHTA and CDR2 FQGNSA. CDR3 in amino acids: CASSLAHSDTQYF. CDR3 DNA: TGTGCCAGCAGCCTAGCCCATTCAGATACGCAGTATTTT.

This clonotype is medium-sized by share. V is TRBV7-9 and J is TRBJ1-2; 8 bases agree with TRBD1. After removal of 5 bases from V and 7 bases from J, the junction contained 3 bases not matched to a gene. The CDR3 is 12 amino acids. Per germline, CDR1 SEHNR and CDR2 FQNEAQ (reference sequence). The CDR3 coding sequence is TGTGCCAGCAGCCGGACAGGGTTTGGCTACACCTTC. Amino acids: CASSRTGFGYTF.

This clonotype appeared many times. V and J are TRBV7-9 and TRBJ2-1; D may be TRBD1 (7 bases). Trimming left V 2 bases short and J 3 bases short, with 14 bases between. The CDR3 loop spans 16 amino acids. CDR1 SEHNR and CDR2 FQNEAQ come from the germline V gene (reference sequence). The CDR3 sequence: CASSLSQGGDYNEQFF. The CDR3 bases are TGTGCCAGCAGCTTATCTCAGGGGGGAGACTACAATGAGCAGTTCTTC.

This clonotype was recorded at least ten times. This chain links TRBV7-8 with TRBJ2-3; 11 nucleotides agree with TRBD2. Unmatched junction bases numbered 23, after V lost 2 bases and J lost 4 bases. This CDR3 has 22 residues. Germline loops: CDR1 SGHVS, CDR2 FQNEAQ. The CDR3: CASSLLWSLAGGNFLDPDTQYF. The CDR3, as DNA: TGTGCCAGCAGCTTACTATGGTCCCTAGCGGGAGGTAACTTCCTAGATCCAGATACGCAGTATTTT.

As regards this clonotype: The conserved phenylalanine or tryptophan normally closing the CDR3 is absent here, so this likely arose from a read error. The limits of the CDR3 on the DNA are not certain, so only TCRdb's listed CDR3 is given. The CDR3 region is CASSQGRGPYEQSL. The rearrangement links TRBV14 to TRBJ2-7; the DNA was not used to check the table's D call, TRBD2. Inclusive of both ends, the CDR3 amounts to 14 amino acids. CDR1 SGHDN and CDR2 FVKESK come from the germline V gene.

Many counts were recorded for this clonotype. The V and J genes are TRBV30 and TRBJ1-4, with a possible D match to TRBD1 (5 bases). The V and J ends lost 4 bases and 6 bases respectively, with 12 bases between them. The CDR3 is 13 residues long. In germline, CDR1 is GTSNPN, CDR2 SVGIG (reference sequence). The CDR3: CAWTDRGDEKLFF. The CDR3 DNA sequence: TGTGCCTGGACAGACAGAGGGGATGAAAAACTGTTTTTT.

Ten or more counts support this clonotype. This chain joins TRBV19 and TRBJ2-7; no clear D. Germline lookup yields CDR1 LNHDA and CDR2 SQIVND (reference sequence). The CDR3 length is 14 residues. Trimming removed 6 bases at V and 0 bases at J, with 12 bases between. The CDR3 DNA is TGTGCCAGTAGCACCCAGGCTAGCTCCTACGAGCAGTACTTC. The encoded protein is CASSTQASSYEQYF. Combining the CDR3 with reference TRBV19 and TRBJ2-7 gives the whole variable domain DGGITQSPKYLFRKEGQNVTLSCEQNLNHDAMYWYRQDPGQGLRLIYYSQIVNDFQKGDIAEGYSVSREKKESFPLTVTSAQKNPTAFYLCASSTQASSYEQYFGPGTRLTVT.

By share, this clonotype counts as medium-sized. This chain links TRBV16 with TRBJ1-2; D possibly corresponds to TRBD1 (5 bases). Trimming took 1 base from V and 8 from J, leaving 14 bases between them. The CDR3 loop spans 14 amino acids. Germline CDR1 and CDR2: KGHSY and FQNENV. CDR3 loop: CASSQFTASGGYTF. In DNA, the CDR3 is TGTGCCAGCAGCCAATTTACAGCCTCAGGGGGCTACACCTTC.

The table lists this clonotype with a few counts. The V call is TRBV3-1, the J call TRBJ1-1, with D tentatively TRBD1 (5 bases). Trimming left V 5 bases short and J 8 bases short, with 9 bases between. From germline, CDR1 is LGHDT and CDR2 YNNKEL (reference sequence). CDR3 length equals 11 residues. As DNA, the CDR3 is TGTGCCAGCAGCGACAGTATAGAAGCTTTCTTT. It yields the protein CASSDSIEAFF.

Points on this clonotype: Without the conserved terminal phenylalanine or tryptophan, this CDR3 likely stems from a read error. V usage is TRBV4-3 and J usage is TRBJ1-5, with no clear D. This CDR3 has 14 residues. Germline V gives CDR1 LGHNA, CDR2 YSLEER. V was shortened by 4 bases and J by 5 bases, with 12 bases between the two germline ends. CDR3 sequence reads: CASSLPGWDQPQHL. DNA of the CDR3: TGCGCCAGCAGCCTACCGGGGTGGGATCAGCCCCAGCATCTT.

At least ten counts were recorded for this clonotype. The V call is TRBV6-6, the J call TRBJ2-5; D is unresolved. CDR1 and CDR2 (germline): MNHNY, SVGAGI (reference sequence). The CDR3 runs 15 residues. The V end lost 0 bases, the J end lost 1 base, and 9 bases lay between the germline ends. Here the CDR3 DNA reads TGTGCCAGCAGTTACTCGAATTCGCCCCAAGAGACCCAGTACTTC. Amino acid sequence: CASSYSNSPQETQYF.